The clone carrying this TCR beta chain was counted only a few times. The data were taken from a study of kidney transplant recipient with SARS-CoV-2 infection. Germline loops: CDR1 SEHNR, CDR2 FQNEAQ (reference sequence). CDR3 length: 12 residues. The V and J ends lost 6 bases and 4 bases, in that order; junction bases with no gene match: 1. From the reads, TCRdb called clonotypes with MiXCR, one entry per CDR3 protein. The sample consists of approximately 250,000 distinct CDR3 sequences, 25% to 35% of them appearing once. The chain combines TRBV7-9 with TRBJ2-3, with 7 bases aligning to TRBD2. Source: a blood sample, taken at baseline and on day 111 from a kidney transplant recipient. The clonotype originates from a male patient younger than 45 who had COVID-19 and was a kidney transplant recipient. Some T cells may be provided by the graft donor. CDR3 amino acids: CASSRGADTQYF. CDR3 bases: TGTGCCAGCAGTCGGGGGGCAGATACGCAGTATTTT.